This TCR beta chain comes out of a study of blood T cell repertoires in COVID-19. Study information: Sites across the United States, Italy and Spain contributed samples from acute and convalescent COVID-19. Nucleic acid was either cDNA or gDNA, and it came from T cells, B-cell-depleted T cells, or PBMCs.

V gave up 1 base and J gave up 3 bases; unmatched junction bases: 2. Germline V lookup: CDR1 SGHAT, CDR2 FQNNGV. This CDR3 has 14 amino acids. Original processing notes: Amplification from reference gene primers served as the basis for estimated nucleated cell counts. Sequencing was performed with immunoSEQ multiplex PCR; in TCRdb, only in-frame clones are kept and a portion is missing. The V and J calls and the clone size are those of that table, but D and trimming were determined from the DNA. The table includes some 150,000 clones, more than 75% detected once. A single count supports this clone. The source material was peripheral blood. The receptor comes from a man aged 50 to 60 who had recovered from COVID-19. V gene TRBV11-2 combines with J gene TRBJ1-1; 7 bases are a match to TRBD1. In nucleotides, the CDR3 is TGTGCCAGCAGCTTAGGACAGGGTCACACTGAAGCTTTCTTT. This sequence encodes CASSLGQGHTEAFF.